The 14 T cell receptor beta chains reported below all come from one sample, sequenced in a study of blood T cell repertoires in COVID-19. The table came from immunoSEQ multiplex PCR; TCRdb's copy has only in-frame clones and leaves some out. The table includes roughly 200,000 clones, 80% to 90% detected once. The sequenced sample consisted of peripheral blood. Source of these receptors: a man between 60 and 75 years old with acute or convalescent COVID-19.

The chain is built from TRBV10-2 and TRBJ2-7; TRBD2 is a possible D gene (6 bases). Trimming stripped 1 base from V and 5 bases from J, with 15 bases between. Germline V lookup: CDR1 WSHSY, CDR2 SAAADI. There are 15 residues in the CDR3. The CDR3 region is CASSEWTAGRNEQYF. The DNA of the CDR3 is TGCGCCAGCAGTGAGTGGACTGCCGGGAGAAACGAGCAGTACTTC.

As for this clone: The sample carries other DNA sequences with the same CDR3. CDR3 amino acids: CASSPTGYGYTF. CDR3 nucleotides: TGTGCCAGCAGTCCGACAGGGTATGGCTACACCTTC. V usage is TRBV12-3 or TRBV12-4 and J usage is TRBJ1-2; 7 nucleotides agree with TRBD1. The junction had 2 bases not matched to a gene; V was cut back by 5 bases and J by 5 bases. The CDR3 is 12 residues long.

The chain is built from TRBV5-1 and TRBJ2-3, with 12 bases fitting TRBD2. CDR1 and CDR2 (germline): SGHRS, YFSETQ. Trimming took 2 bases from V and 0 from J; bases not matched to a gene: 19. This CDR3 has 22 amino acids. As DNA, the CDR3 is TGCGCCAGCAGCTTAGGACAGGCCCGACTAGCGGGAGAATACCTTAGCACAGATACGCAGTATTTT. It specifies CASSLGQARLAGEYLSTDTQYF.

This clone was recorded a few times. V and J are TRBV5-6 and TRBJ2-2; D remains ambiguous. V lost 7 bases and J 1 base, leaving 14 bases between the germline ends. The CDR3 spans 15 residues. Looked up from germline, CDR1 is SGHDT and CDR2 is YYEEEE. The CDR3 here is CASVLGDRNTGELFF. CDR3 nucleotide sequence: TGTGCCAGCGTTCTCGGAGATCGGAACACCGGGGAGCTGTTTTTT.

This clone showed up just once. The chain carries TRBV4-2 and TRBJ2-1; 7 bases agree with TRBD2. CDR1 is LGHNA and CDR2 is YNFKEQ in the germline V gene. CDR3 size: 16 residues. The junction had 10 bases not matched to a gene; V was cut back by 4 bases and J by 4 bases. The DNA for the CDR3 is TGTGCCAGCAGCCCGGGGGGAGAGCGGCTATACAATGAGCAGTTCTTC. Encoded protein: CASSPGGERLYNEQFF.

The chain is built from TRBV9 and TRBJ1-2; D unresolved. From germline, CDR1 is SGDLS and CDR2 YYNGEE. V was shortened by 4 bases and J by 5 bases, with 6 bases between the two germline ends. This CDR3 spans 11 amino acids. The CDR3 spells CASSPRYGYTF. CDR3 bases: TGTGCCAGCAGCCCGAGGTATGGCTACACCTTC.

The chain uses TRBV7-2 and TRBJ2-7; 9 bases line up with TRBD1. The CDR3 length is 15 residues. Germline CDR1 SGHTA, CDR2 FQGNSA. The junction had 4 bases not matched to a gene; V was cut back by 3 bases and J by 1 base. Here the CDR3 DNA reads TGTGCCAGCAGCTTCACAGGGGGCTATTCCTACGAGCAGTACTTC. Residues: CASSFTGGYSYEQYF.

This clone was seen only a few times. Distinct nucleotide sequences in the sample also encode this CDR3. The DNA of the CDR3 is TGTGCCACCAGCAGAGGGGGGGCTGGAAACACCATATATTTT. It yields the protein CATSRGGAGNTIYF. The J gene is TRBJ1-3, the V gene TRBV15; weak D call: TRBD1 (5 bases). V was clipped by 1 base and J by 2 bases, with 6 bases between them. From germline, CDR1 is LNHNV and CDR2 YYDKDF (reference sequence). This CDR3 spans 14 amino acids. Combining the CDR3 with reference TRBV15 and TRBJ1-3 gives the whole variable domain DAMVIQNPRYQVTQFGKPVTLSCSQTLNHNVMYWYQQKSSQAPKLLFHYYDKDFNNEADTPDNFQSRRPNTSFCFLDIRSPGLGDTAMYLCATSRGGAGNTIYFGEGSWLTVV.

This clone occurred a few times. The chain carries TRBV6-6 and TRBJ1-5; 8 bases fit TRBD1. V lost 5 bases and J lost 7; bases outside the gene matches: 7. Germline V gene lookup returns CDR1 MNHNY and CDR2 SVGAGI (reference sequence). The CDR3 contains 14 residues. CDR3 in amino acids: CASSRSGGGQPQHF. Here the CDR3 DNA reads TGTGCCAGCAGTCGCTCAGGGGGCGGACAGCCCCAGCATTTT.

The J gene is TRBJ2-1, the V gene TRBV12-3 or TRBV12-4; 8 bases line up with TRBD2. Trimming took 3 bases from V and 9 from J; bases not matched to a gene: 4. This CDR3 has 13 residues. The CDR3 DNA reads TGTGCCAGCAGTTTTAGACTAGCGCCTGAGCAGTTCTTC. This encodes CASSFRLAPEQFF.

The chain employs TRBV28 and TRBJ1-1, with no clear D. The germline V gene has CDR1 MDHEN and CDR2 SYDVKM. CDR3 size: 11 residues. V was cut by 6 bases and J by 8 bases, with 10 bases left in between. The CDR3: CASRRLREAFF. In DNA form, the CDR3 reads TGTGCCAGCAGGAGGCTCCGGGAAGCTTTCTTT.

V and J are TRBV7-9 and TRBJ2-3; the D is unclear. The CDR3 extends over 12 amino acids. The germline V gene has CDR1 SEHNR and CDR2 FQNEAQ (reference sequence). Trimming cost V 5 bases and J 6 bases, with 9 bases left between them. In DNA, the CDR3 is TGTGCCAGCAGCACTATTGGGGATACGCAGTATTTT. Translation: CASSTIGDTQYF.

J is TRBJ1-6 and V is TRBV7-2; D unclear. The V and J ends lost 2 bases and 9 bases respectively, with 17 bases between them. The CDR3 has 16 residues. In germline, CDR1 is SGHTA, CDR2 FQGNSA. The CDR3 is CASSLSPRREGSPLHF. CDR3 coding DNA: TGTGCCAGCAGCTTAAGTCCGAGGCGAGAAGGTTCACCCCTCCACTTT.

V and J are TRBV7-2 and TRBJ2-1, with D unresolved. Per germline, CDR1 SGHTA and CDR2 FQGNSA. The CDR3 consists of 15 residues. The V and J ends lost 3 bases and 0 bases respectively, with 9 bases between them. The CDR3 nucleotides are TGTGCCAGCAGCTTTGAGCGCCGCTCCTACAATGAGCAGTTCTTC. Its translation is CASSFERRSYNEQFF.